A selection of T cell receptor beta chains follows, all from one sample in a study of beta chain features in type 1 diabetes. Repertoires were generated with immunoSEQ multiplex PCR, while TCRdb's copy carries only in-frame clones and drops some. The sample comprises 200,000 to 250,000 clones, around 9.9% of which are singletons, and over 1% rests with the top ten. Material: central memory CD4+ T cells from blood. The receptors here all came from a man aged 18 to 29 in good health. CDR3s include the opening cysteine and the closing phenylalanine or tryptophan. D genes are given only for firm matches. Not every row has a clone size; where given, it reads once, few, many or a size class.

j_call,clone_size,v_call,cdr3_length,d_call,cdr3_aa,cdr3_nt
TRBJ1-4,few,TRBV5-1,17,TRBD1,CASSRDRGREVNEKLFF,TGCGCCAGCAGCAGGGACAGGGGGCGAGAAGTTAATGAAAAACTGTTTTTT
TRBJ2-7,many,TRBV4-2,13,.,CASSPQPSYEQYF,TGTGCCAGCAGCCCACAGCCATCCTACGAGCAGTACTTC
TRBJ2-7,.,TRBV6-1,15,.,CASSVGTDLETEQYF,TGTGCCAGCAGTGTCGGGACGGACCTGGAGACGGAGCAGTACTTC
TRBJ2-7,.,TRBV7-2,16,.,CASSLAFRQGGNEQYF,TGTGCCAGCAGCTTAGCCTTTCGACAGGGAGGAAACGAGCAGTACTTC
TRBJ2-5,few,TRBV2,13,.,CASGAGTKETQYF,TGTGCCAGCGGGGCGGGGACAAAAGAGACCCAGTACTTC
TRBJ2-5,few,TRBV30,14,TRBD2,CAWRIAGPQETQYF,TGTGCCTGGAGGATAGCGGGCCCTCAAGAGACCCAGTACTTC
TRBJ2-2,.,TRBV5-1,15,TRBD1,CASSLGTGNTGELFF,TGCGCCAGCAGCTTAGGGACAGGGAACACCGGGGAGCTGTTTTTT
TRBJ2-7,few,TRBV2,15,TRBD1,CASSGDRGSSYEQYF,TGTGCCAGCAGTGGAGACAGGGGATCCTCCTACGAGCAGTACTTC
TRBJ2-1,few,TRBV27,12,.,CASSSNYNEQFF,TGTGCCAGCAGTTCCAACTACAATGAGCAGTTCTTC
TRBJ2-5,.,TRBV6-6,14,TRBD2,CASSYGRGVETQYF,TGTGCCAGCAGTTACGGGAGGGGCGTAGAGACCCAGTACTTC
TRBJ2-1,many,TRBV10-3,12,.,CAISGGGTEQFF,TGTGCCATCAGTGGAGGGGGTACGGAGCAGTTCTTC
TRBJ2-5,.,TRBV7-2,15,TRBD2,CASSQQRGGYETQYF,TGTGCCAGCAGCCAACAACGGGGGGGGTATGAGACCCAGTACTTC
TRBJ2-5,.,TRBV4-2,13,.,CASSQDPTGTQYF,TGTGCCAGCAGCCAAGACCCCACAGGGACCCAGTACTTC
TRBJ2-3,few,TRBV25-1,14,.,CASSELAQADTQYF,TGTGCCAGCAGTGAACTAGCGCAGGCAGATACGCAGTATTTT
TRBJ2-5,.,TRBV5-6,17,TRBD2,CASSLRTSGRQQETQYF,TGTGCCAGCAGCCTTCGGACTAGCGGGCGACAACAAGAGACCCAGTACTTC
TRBJ2-1,.,TRBV28,15,TRBD2,CASSPAGLAGLEQFF,TGTGCCAGCAGTCCCGCGGGACTAGCGGGACTCGAGCAGTTCTTC
TRBJ1-4,.,TRBV29-1,13,TRBD1,CSVVQGASEKLFF,TGCAGCGTTGTTCAGGGGGCGAGTGAAAAACTGTTTTTT
TRBJ1-4,few,TRBV4-2,17,TRBD1,CASSPYGTGDSGGKLFF,TGTGCCAGCAGCCCGTACGGGACAGGGGATTCCGGGGGAAAACTGTTTTTT
TRBJ2-5,.,TRBV7-9,14,TRBD1,CASSRPTGVETQYF,TGTGCCAGCAGCCGTCCGACAGGGGTCGAGACCCAGTACTTC
TRBJ1-2,.,TRBV20-1,11,.,CSARDLDGYTF,TGCAGTGCTAGAGATCTGGATGGCTACACCTTC
TRBJ2-3,many,TRBV7-2,14,.,CASSFYRAGDTQYF,TGTGCCAGCAGCTTCTACAGGGCAGGGGATACGCAGTATTTT
TRBJ2-7,.,TRBV7-2,16,.,CASSLVGGGVTYEQYF,TGTGCCAGCAGCTTAGTAGGAGGGGGGGTAACCTACGAGCAGTACTTC
TRBJ2-2,.,TRBV7-2,17,TRBD2,CASSRPLLAGAPGELFF,TGTGCCAGCAGCCGCCCGTTACTAGCGGGAGCGCCCGGGGAGCTGTTTTTT
TRBJ1-5,.,TRBV18,14,.,CASSGADSNQPQHF,TGTGCCAGCTCAGGGGCGGATAGCAATCAGCCCCAGCATTTT
TRBJ2-1,.,TRBV7-9,16,TRBD2,CASSLSLAGTNNEQFF,TGTGCCAGCAGCTTATCCCTAGCGGGTACAAACAATGAGCAGTTCTTC
TRBJ2-1,.,TRBV30,15,.,CAWSVGQLAGDEQFF,TGTGCCTGGAGTGTAGGACAGCTCGCGGGGGATGAGCAGTTCTTC
TRBJ2-1,.,TRBV5-4,16,TRBD2,CASSLDPSGSRNEQFF,TGTGCCAGCAGCTTGGATCCTAGCGGGAGTAGGAATGAGCAGTTCTTC
TRBJ2-5,few,TRBV7-3,15,TRBD2,CASSPTSGRTGTQYF,TGTGCCAGCAGCCCGACTAGCGGGAGGACCGGGACCCAGTACTTC
TRBJ1-6,.,TRBV9,13,.,CASSTSPNSPLHF,TGTGCCAGCAGCACCTCCCCTAATTCACCCCTCCACTTT
TRBJ2-1,.,TRBV7-8,16,.,CASSSRLPSSYNEQFF,TGTGCCAGCAGCTCAAGGTTGCCTAGCTCCTACAATGAGCAGTTCTTC
TRBJ2-7,.,TRBV4-2,14,TRBD2,CASSSSRAGERQYF,TGTGCCAGCAGCTCGTCGCGGGCGGGGGAGAGGCAGTACTTC
TRBJ2-7,many,TRBV28,13,.,CASSSTASYEQYF,TGTGCCAGCAGTTCGACAGCCTCCTACGAGCAGTACTTC
TRBJ2-7,few,TRBV27,16,TRBD2,CASSLPRGRTSNEQYF,TGTGCCAGCAGTTTACCCCGCGGGAGGACAAGTAACGAGCAGTACTTC
TRBJ2-1,few,TRBV30,15,TRBD2,CAWSLGLAGGTGQFF,TGTGCCTGGAGTTTGGGACTAGCGGGAGGTACCGGGCAGTTCTTC
TRBJ1-1,.,TRBV6-1,14,.,CASSLRAGSTEAFF,TGTGCCAGCTCACTTCGAGCAGGGAGCACTGAAGCTTTCTTT
TRBJ2-1,.,TRBV29-1,15,TRBD1,CSVEVAGQGYNEQFF,TGCAGCGTTGAAGTTGCGGGACAGGGATACAATGAGCAGTTCTTC
TRBJ2-2,few,TRBV5-1,16,TRBD2,CASSPLAGGPSGELFF,TGCGCCAGCAGCCCTCTAGCGGGAGGGCCTTCCGGGGAGCTGTTTTTT
TRBJ2-5,.,TRBV6-6,13,.,CAIRAADQETQYF,TGTGCCATCAGGGCGGCGGACCAAGAGACCCAGTACTTC
TRBJ1-2,few,TRBV13,15,TRBD1,CASSSLTGANYGYTF,TGTGCCAGCAGCTCCCTGACAGGGGCCAACTATGGCTACACCTTC
TRBJ2-6,.,TRBV14,17,.,CASSPLDVYSGANVLTF,TGTGCCAGCAGCCCACTGGACGTATACTCTGGGGCCAACGTCCTGACTTTC
TRBJ2-7,few,TRBV7-2,14,TRBD1,CASSPFQGEYEQYF,TGTGCCAGCAGCCCCTTCCAGGGGGAATACGAGCAGTACTTC
TRBJ1-2,.,TRBV29-1,19,TRBD1,CIVDPMGTGGVSGYYGYTF,TGCATCGTTGACCCGATGGGAACAGGGGGCGTTAGCGGTTACTATGGCTACACCTTC
TRBJ2-2,few,TRBV11-2,16,.,CASSNSGRSNTGELFF,TGTGCCAGCAGCAACAGCGGTAGATCGAACACCGGGGAGCTGTTTTTT
TRBJ2-3,.,TRBV7-9,17,.,CASSPMSGAGLTDTQYF,TGTGCCAGCAGCCCCATGTCAGGGGCGGGGTTGACAGATACGCAGTATTTT
TRBJ1-1,.,TRBV29-1,13,.,CSVEVTVNTEAFF,TGCAGCGTTGAAGTAACAGTGAACACTGAAGCTTTCTTT
TRBJ2-7,few,TRBV2,12,TRBD1,CASMGQGSEQYF,TGTGCCAGCATGGGACAGGGCTCCGAGCAGTACTTC
TRBJ2-7,few,TRBV29-1,13,TRBD2,CSVEGGRALEQYF,TGCAGCGTTGAGGGCGGGAGGGCCCTGGAGCAGTACTTC
TRBJ2-5,few,TRBV6-1,13,.,CASSGWGRETQYF,TGTGCCAGCAGTGGATGGGGAAGAGAGACCCAGTACTTC
TRBJ2-3,few,TRBV5-4,16,.,CASSSGSGVLTDTQYF,TGTGCCAGCAGCTCGGGGAGTGGGGTTCTCACAGATACGCAGTATTTT
TRBJ2-7,many,TRBV29-1,12,TRBD2,CSVVPWGGEQYF,TGCAGCGTTGTCCCCTGGGGGGGCGAGCAGTACTTC
TRBJ2-7,.,TRBV11-2,14,.,CASSFNRESYEQYF,TGTGCCAGCAGCTTCAACAGGGAATCCTACGAGCAGTACTTC
TRBJ2-5,.,TRBV5-1,15,TRBD1,CASSFGQGGSETQYF,TGCGCCAGCAGCTTCGGACAAGGGGGCTCGGAGACCCAGTACTTC